The text below deals with one TCR beta chain. V was cut by 4 bases and J by 9 bases, with 9 bases left in between. The CDR3 sequence is 11 residues long. Germline V gene lookup returns CDR1 ENHRY and CDR2 SYGVKD. This sample is drawn from a study of cytomegalovirus exposure and HLA in healthy donors. The PCR was carried out with 60 Vbeta primers and 13 Jbeta primers. Data came from immunoSEQ multiplex PCR; TCRdb stores just in-frame clones and leaves some out. The sample shows 130,000 or so clones, 82% of them seen only once. This clonotype was sampled from a man aged 18 to 29 in good health and CMV-seropositive. The sequencing sample was made of PBMCs. The rearrangement links TRBV10-3 to TRBJ1-1; no clear D. The CDR3 sequence: CAISGGFKAFF. In DNA, the CDR3 is TGTGCCATCAGTGGAGGATTTAAAGCTTTCTTT.